This entry features one T cell receptor (beta chain) sequence. This sample is drawn from a study of technical replicates of blood from a handful of donors. Generated by immunoSEQ multiplex PCR, the TCRdb table keeps only in-frame clones and is missing some. The sample records 60,000 to 80,000 clones, about 87% being singletons. The germline V gene encodes CDR1 SGHDT and CDR2 YYEEEE. V shed 1 base, J shed 3 bases, and the junction held 7 bases outside the gene matches. This CDR3 contains 16 residues. The source material was PBMCs. V usage is TRBV5-6 and J usage is TRBJ2-1; TRBD2 aligns across 7 bases. This clonotype originated in a human donor in good health. Some clones in this sample may be carry-over from other donors' samples. Written as DNA, the CDR3 is TGTGCCAGCAGCTTGATTAGCGGGCTATTCTACAATGAGCAGTTCTTC. This codes for CASSLISGLFYNEQFF.